One and the same sample provided the 21 T cell receptor beta chains below, sequenced in a study of T cells after yellow fever vaccination. TCRdb analysed the 5' RACE reads with MiXCR anew, one entry per CDR3 protein. The sample records approximately 260,000 distinct CDR3 sequences, roughly 13% being singletons. The source was CD4+ T cells sorted from PBMCs, collected 45 days after the yellow fever booster vaccination. These TCRs come from a man under 40 who received the YFV17D yellow fever vaccine.

This clonotype turned up a few times. The chain carries TRBV29-1 and TRBJ2-1; 13 nucleotides agree with TRBD2. The CDR3 has 12 residues. Trimming took 8 bases from V and 9 from J; bases not matched to a gene: 4. CDR1 and CDR2 from the germline V gene are SQVTM and ANQGSEA. The CDR3 DNA reads as TGCAGCACGGGACTAGCGGGAATTGAGCAGTTCTTC. This codes for CSTGLAGIEQFF.

This clonotype was detected a few times. The chain links TRBV5-1 to TRBJ2-3, with TRBD2 matching 13 bases. Germline V gene lookup returns CDR1 SGHRS and CDR2 YFSETQ. Trimming at V came to 6 bases and at J to 5 bases, leaving 3 bases not matched to a gene. The CDR3 runs 14 residues. This CDR3 reads CASIGLAGEDTQYF. The CDR3 DNA reads as TGCGCCAGCATCGGACTAGCGGGAGAAGATACGCAGTATTTT.

The V and J genes are TRBV20-1 and TRBJ2-7; a weak D match, TRBD2 (5 bases). V lost 6 bases and J lost 2, with 11 bases in between. The CDR3 spans 12 residues. The germline CDR1 and CDR2 sequences are DFQATT and SNEGSKA (reference sequence). The CDR3 DNA reads TGCAGTGCGAGGGCGTCGGCCTACGAGCAGTACTTC. Residues: CSARASAYEQYF.

As concerns this clonotype: A read error is possible here, since a much larger clone lies one base away. The chain carries TRBV15 and TRBJ1-1; D gene unclear. The V end was cut by 3 bases, the J end by 5 bases, with 13 bases between. Germline V CDR1 and CDR2: LNHNV, YYDKDF (reference sequence). The CDR3 has 14 residues. CDR3 region: CATSRTRVETEAFF. The CDR3 nucleotides are TGTGCCACCAGCAGGACACGGGTGGAGACTGAAGCTTTCTTT.

This clonotype was seen a handful of times. The chain has TRBV13 and TRBJ2-7; 8 bases agree with TRBD1. CDR3 size: 14 residues. J gave up 4 bases and V 6 bases, and 8 bases lay outside the gene matches. Germline loops: CDR1 PRHDT, CDR2 FYEKMQ (reference sequence). CDR3 in DNA: TGTGCCAGCAGATCGACAGGGGAAAGGTACGAGCAGTACTTC. Amino acids: CASRSTGERYEQYF.

The V call is TRBV25-1, the J call TRBJ1-6; no reliable D call. Germline V gene data show CDR1 as MGHDK and CDR2 as SYGVNS. V lost 4 bases to trimming and J lost 10 bases, with 14 bases between them. There are 14 residues in the CDR3. CDR3 amino acids: CASSVGRGKSPLHF. Written as DNA, the CDR3 is TGTGCCAGCAGTGTCGGACGGGGAAAATCACCCCTCCACTTT.

The chain employs TRBV28 and TRBJ2-7; maybe TRBD1 (5 bases). The V end was cut by 7 bases, the J end by 2 bases, with 18 bases between. The CDR3 has 15 residues. CDR1 and CDR2 from the germline V gene are MDHEN and SYDVKM. CDR3 residues: CASIPTPGSPYEQYF. DNA of the CDR3: TGTGCCAGCATACCAACCCCAGGGTCCCCCTACGAGCAGTACTTC.

This clonotype has ten or more counts. The V and J genes are TRBV12-3 or TRBV12-4 and TRBJ1-3; D is uncertain. CDR3 size: 12 residues. V was trimmed by 3 bases and J by 4 bases, leaving 4 bases between them. In nucleotides, the CDR3 is TGTGCCAGCAGTTTGGGAGGAAACACCATATATTTT. Translating it yields CASSLGGNTIYF.

This sequence joins TRBV12-3 or TRBV12-4 and TRBJ1-5; a possible D gene is TRBD1 (6 bases). V lost 6 bases to trimming and J lost 9 bases, with 15 bases between them. This CDR3 comprises 13 residues. The CDR3 DNA reads TGTGCCAGCAGGAACAGGGTAGAGGGGCCCCAGCATTTT. Amino acids: CASRNRVEGPQHF.

The chain recombines TRBV11-2 with TRBJ1-1, with a weak D call TRBD1 (5 bases). The germline V gene encodes CDR1 SGHAT and CDR2 FQNNGV. V was trimmed by 9 bases and J by 7 bases, leaving 21 bases between them. The CDR3 spans 14 residues. The CDR3: CASCGRVVRGEAFF. The CDR3 DNA is TGTGCCAGTTGCGGGCGAGTGGTGAGGGGTGAAGCTTTCTTT. The full variable domain, rest sourced from reference TRBV11-2 and TRBJ1-1, is EAGVAQSPRYKIIEKRQSVAFWCNPISGHATLYWYQQILGQGPKLLIQFQNNGVVDDSQLPKDRFSAERLKGVDSTLKIQPAKLEDSAVYLCASCGRVVRGEAFFGQGTRLTVV.

The table lists this clonotype with many counts. The chain joins TRBV7-6 to TRBJ2-2, with 9 bases lining up with TRBD2. Germline CDR1 reads SGHVS; CDR2 reads FNYEAQ. This CDR3 contains 17 residues. After removal of 1 base from V and 0 bases from J, the junction contained 3 bases not matched to a gene. This chain's CDR3 is CASSLEASGANTGELFF. CDR3 coding DNA: TGTGCCAGCAGCTTAGAGGCTAGCGGGGCGAACACCGGGGAGCTGTTTTTT. Full variable domain (rest looked up from reference TRBV7-6 and TRBJ2-2): GAGVSQSPRYKVTKRGQDVALRCDPISGHVSLYWYRQALGQGPEFLTYFNYEAQQDKSGLPNDRFSAERPEGSISTLTIQRTEQRDSAMYRCASSLEASGANTGELFFGEGSRLTVL.

The V call is TRBV5-5, the J call TRBJ2-1; possible D gene TRBD1, 6 bases. This CDR3 has 15 residues. Deletions cut 5 bases from V and 4 bases from J, with 16 bases between. The germline gives CDR1 SGHKS, CDR2 YYEKEE (reference sequence). In DNA, the CDR3 is TGTGCCAGCAGATTTGGGGCAGGGGCTTACAATGAGCAGTTCTTC. It encodes CASRFGAGAYNEQFF.

The chain uses TRBV9 and TRBJ2-1, with 10 bases fitting TRBD2. The CDR3 is 16 amino acids. CDR1 and CDR2 (germline): SGDLS, YYNGEE. V lost 3 bases to trimming and J lost 4 bases; unmatched junction nucleotides: 7. The CDR3 nucleotides read TGTGCCAGCAGCGCCAAAGCGGGAGGGCCATACAATGAGCAGTTCTTC. Encoded protein: CASSAKAGGPYNEQFF.

The rearrangement links TRBV20-1 to TRBJ2-5, with 12 positions matching TRBD2. Germline-derived CDR1 and CDR2 are DFQATT and SNEGSKA (reference sequence). This CDR3 spans 16 amino acids. The CDR3 loop reads CSAFGSSGRAAETQYF. The CDR3 region has the DNA TGCAGCGCCTTCGGCTCTAGCGGGAGGGCCGCGGAGACCCAGTACTTC.

This CDR3 is CSANRGAYNSPLHF. CDR3 bases: TGCAGTGCGAACAGGGGAGCCTATAATTCACCCCTCCACTTT. The V and J genes are TRBV20-1 and TRBJ1-6; 7 positions match TRBD1. There are 14 residues in the CDR3. Trimming at V came to 6 bases and at J to 2 bases, leaving 4 bases not matched to a gene. The germline gives CDR1 DFQATT, CDR2 SNEGSKA (reference sequence).

The table lists this clonotype with many counts. This chain links TRBV20-1 with TRBJ2-7, with TRBD2 identical over 11 bases. J was trimmed by 5 bases and V by 7 bases; bases with no gene match: 7. In germline, CDR1 is DFQATT, CDR2 SNEGSKA (reference sequence). The CDR3 runs 13 residues. This chain's CDR3 is CSGQLAGEDEQYF. The CDR3 bases are TGCAGTGGCCAACTAGCGGGAGAGGACGAGCAGTACTTC.

A few counts support this clonotype. CDR3 residues: CASSLAVDTQYF. Written as DNA, the CDR3 is TGTGCCAGCAGCTTAGCAGTGGATACGCAGTATTTT. The V and J genes are TRBV7-2 and TRBJ2-3; no firm D call. The length of the CDR3 is 12 residues. Deletions cut 0 bases from V and 6 bases from J, with 4 bases between. Germline CDR1 SGHTA, CDR2 FQGNSA.

This chain joins TRBV7-2 and TRBJ2-3; a weak D match, TRBD1 (6 bases). Germline V lookup: CDR1 SGHTA, CDR2 FQGNSA. This CDR3 spans 14 amino acids. Trimming cost V 6 bases and J 3 bases, with 13 bases left between them. CDR3: CASRVGQGTDTQYF. Here the CDR3 DNA reads TGTGCCAGCAGAGTAGGCCAGGGGACAGATACGCAGTATTTT.

The chain is built from TRBV7-2 and TRBJ2-1, with 9 bases lining up with TRBD2. The CDR3 is 15 residues long. The germline CDR1 and CDR2 sequences are SGHTA and FQGNSA. Losses at the gene ends were 3 bases for V and 3 bases for J; bases not matched to a gene: 3. CDR3 nucleotide sequence: TGTGCCAGCAGCTTTTATAGCGGGAGCTACAATGAGCAGTTCTTC. Translated: CASSFYSGSYNEQFF.

This clonotype was observed at least ten times. This chain links TRBV20-1 with TRBJ2-3, with D possibly being TRBD2 (5 bases). The germline V gene has CDR1 DFQATT and CDR2 SNEGSKA (reference sequence). The CDR3 runs 12 residues. The germline V and J ends were trimmed by 6 bases and 2 bases, with 9 bases remaining between them. The CDR3 is CSAGGYTDTQYF. The CDR3 DNA follows: TGCAGTGCAGGAGGATACACAGATACGCAGTATTTT.

The rearrangement joins TRBV4-3 to TRBJ2-3; possible D gene TRBD1, 5 bases. With 1 base removed from V and 3 bases from J, the gap between germline ends came to 8 bases. The length of the CDR3 is 14 residues. The germline CDR1 and CDR2 sequences are LGHNA and YSLEER. DNA for the CDR3: TGCGCCAGCAGCCAAGCAGGGTGGACAGATACGCAGTATTTT. Protein product: CASSQAGWTDTQYF.